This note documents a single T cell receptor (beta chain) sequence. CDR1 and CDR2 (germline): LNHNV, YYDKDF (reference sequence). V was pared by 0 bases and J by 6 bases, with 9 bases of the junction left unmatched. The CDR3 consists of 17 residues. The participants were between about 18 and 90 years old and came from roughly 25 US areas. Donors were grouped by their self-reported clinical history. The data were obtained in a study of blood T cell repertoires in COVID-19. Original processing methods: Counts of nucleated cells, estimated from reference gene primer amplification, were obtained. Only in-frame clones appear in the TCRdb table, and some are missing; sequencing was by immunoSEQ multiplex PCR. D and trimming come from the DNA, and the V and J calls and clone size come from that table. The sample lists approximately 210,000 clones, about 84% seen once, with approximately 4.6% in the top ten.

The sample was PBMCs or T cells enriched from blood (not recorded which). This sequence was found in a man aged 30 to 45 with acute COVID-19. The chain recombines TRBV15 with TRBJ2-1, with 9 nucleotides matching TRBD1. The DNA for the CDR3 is TGTGCCACCAGCAGAGATAAGTTCGGGACAGGGAGCAATGAGCAGTTCTTC. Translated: CATSRDKFGTGSNEQFF.